The next 21 T cell receptor beta chains were all read from a single sample in a study of technical replicates of blood from several donors. Libraries were prepared by immunoSEQ multiplex PCR; TCRdb keeps only in-frame clonotypes and omits some of them. The sample yields some 80,000 clones, approximately 94% seen once. The sample was T cells isolated from PBMCs. These TCRs come from a human donor in good health.

The genes are TRBV25-1 and TRBJ1-2; no clear D. This CDR3 contains 14 residues. Germline CDR1 is MGHDK and CDR2 is SYGVNS. The V gene lost 1 base and the J gene lost 5 bases, with 11 bases spanning the gap. CDR3 amino acids: CASSESGTAYGYTF. The CDR3 DNA follows: TGTGCCAGCAGTGAATCTGGAACAGCTTATGGCTACACCTTC.

This chain connects TRBV9 to TRBJ2-4; 13 nucleotides match TRBD2. V gave up 2 bases and J gave up 0 bases; unmatched junction bases: 5. From germline, CDR1 is SGDLS and CDR2 YYNGEE. The length of the CDR3 is 18 residues. The CDR3 reads CASSVGGLAGSAKNIQYF. The CDR3, as DNA: TGTGCCAGCAGCGTGGGGGGACTAGCGGGATCAGCCAAAAACATTCAGTACTTC.

This chain connects TRBV5-1 to TRBJ2-7; 9 bases match TRBD1. J lost 3 bases, V lost 3 bases, and 10 bases had no gene match. Germline V gene sequence: CDR1 SGHRS, CDR2 YFSETQ. The CDR3 consists of 16 residues. The CDR3 region is CASSSGQGVFLYEQYF. The CDR3 DNA reads TGCGCCAGCAGCTCGGGACAGGGTGTATTTCTCTACGAGCAGTACTTC.

The table lists this clone with a count of one. V gene TRBV6-1 combines with J gene TRBJ2-1; D is possibly TRBD1 (5 bases). The length of the CDR3 is 15 residues. Germline V gene lookup returns CDR1 MNHNS and CDR2 SASEGT. Trimming took off 1 base at V and 4 bases at J, with 11 bases between the two ends. CDR3 in DNA: TGTGCCAGCAGTGAAGGTGGGGCCCGATACAATGAGCAGTTCTTC. It yields the protein CASSEGGARYNEQFF.

The genes are TRBV11-3 and TRBJ1-2, with a weak D call TRBD1 (6 bases). V was trimmed by 4 bases and J by 3 bases, leaving 12 bases between them. The CDR3 covers 14 residues. Per the germline V gene, CDR1 is SGHNT and CDR2 is YENEEA. DNA of the CDR3: TGTGCCAGCAGCTCGGGAACAGGGTACTATGGCTACACCTTC. Translating gives CASSSGTGYYGYTF. Variable domain in full (rest from reference TRBV11-3 and TRBJ1-2): EAGVVQSPRYKIIEKKQPVAFWCNPISGHNTLYWYLQNLGQGPELLIRYENEEAVDDSQLPKDRFSAERLKGVDSTLKIQPAELGDSAVYLCASSSGTGYYGYTFGSGTRLTVV.

The CDR3 loop is CASSPKVFGTGVPSGGYTF. The DNA for the CDR3 is TGTGCCAGCAGCCCGAAGGTGTTCGGGACAGGGGTTCCCAGTGGTGGCTACACCTTC. The V call is TRBV5-6, the J call TRBJ1-2; 10 positions match TRBD1. Trimming cost V 4 bases and J 7 bases; bases outside gene matches: 22. This CDR3 is 19 amino acids long. Germline CDR1 and CDR2: SGHDT and YYEEEE.

The gene calls are TRBV6-1 and TRBJ1-5; 10 bases line up with TRBD1. Trimming removed 5 bases from V and 7 bases from J; junction bases left unmatched: 8. CDR1 is MNHNS, CDR2 SASEGT, per germline. The CDR3 covers 15 residues. CDR3 sequence reads: CASSLGQGERQPQHF. The CDR3, as DNA: TGTGCCAGCAGTCTTGGACAGGGGGAACGACAGCCCCAGCATTTT.

CDR3 sequence (DNA): TGTGCCACCAGCACCGGTTTGGCAGGGTCAAATGAGCAGTTCTTC. Amino acid sequence: CATSTGLAGSNEQFF. The chain recombines TRBV15 with TRBJ2-1; tentative D call: TRBD1 (5 bases). The CDR3 sequence is 15 residues long. The V end lost 4 bases, the J end lost 7 bases, and 17 bases lay between the germline ends. Germline CDR1 reads LNHNV; CDR2 reads YYDKDF (reference sequence). The full variable domain, completed using reference TRBV15 and TRBJ2-1, is DAMVIQNPRYQVTQFGKPVTLSCSQTLNHNVMYWYQQKSSQAPKLLFHYYDKDFNNEADTPDNFQSRRPNTSFCFLDIRSPGLGDTAMYLCATSTGLAGSNEQFFGPGTRLTVL.

This chain joins TRBV2 and TRBJ1-2; TRBD1 agrees at 8 bases. Per germline, CDR1 SNHLY and CDR2 FYNNEI. This CDR3 comprises 13 residues. V was clipped by 6 bases and J by 8 bases; unmatched bases: 8. In DNA form, the CDR3 reads TGTGCCAGCAGCCGACAGGGGAGCGCGGGCTACACCTTC. This codes for CASSRQGSAGYTF.

The chain joins TRBV7-6 to TRBJ1-1; the D gene is possibly TRBD1 (5 bases). V was clipped by 2 bases and J by 5 bases, with 15 bases between them. The CDR3 sequence is 15 residues long. CDR1 is SGHVS, CDR2 FNYEAQ, per germline. The CDR3 spells CASSLFRVPGTEAFF. The CDR3 DNA follows: TGTGCCAGCAGCTTATTCCGGGTCCCAGGGACTGAAGCTTTCTTT.

The chain employs TRBV4-1 and TRBJ1-6; D remains ambiguous. Trimming left V 4 bases short and J 10 bases short, with 11 bases between. Germline V lookup: CDR1 MGHRA, CDR2 YSYEKL. CDR3 length equals 13 residues. Here the CDR3 reads CASSLNVGSPLHF. In nucleotides, the CDR3 is TGCGCCAGCAGCCTCAACGTGGGCTCACCCCTCCACTTT.

V and J are TRBV27 and TRBJ2-1; 7 bases fit TRBD2. The CDR3 loop spans 17 amino acids. CDR1 is MNHEY, CDR2 SMNVEV, per germline (reference sequence). J lost 3 bases, V lost 6 bases, and 14 bases had no gene match. The DNA of the CDR3 is TGTGCCAGCAGCCCCACCGGCGGGAGCCTCCTCTACAATGAGCAGTTCTTC. This translates into CASSPTGGSLLYNEQFF.

J is TRBJ2-2 and V is TRBV6-5; 7 nucleotides match TRBD2. This CDR3 has 16 residues. Germline values: CDR1 MNHEY, CDR2 SVGAGI. The J segment lost 3 bases and the V segment lost 0 bases, leaving 4 bases of the junction unmatched. CDR3 protein: CASSYSGTTYTGELFF. The DNA of the CDR3 is TGTGCCAGCAGTTACTCCGGGACTACATACACCGGGGAGCTGTTTTTT.

This clone was recorded a few times. V and J are TRBV30 and TRBJ1-1; 8 nucleotides agree with TRBD1. J lost 1 base, V lost 0 bases, and 4 bases had no gene match. The germline V gene encodes CDR1 GTSNPN and CDR2 SVGIG (reference sequence). The CDR3 runs to 15 residues. The CDR3 nucleotides are TGTGCCTGGAGTGTAACTGGGACAGGGAACACTGAAGCTTTCTTT. It is translated as CAWSVTGTGNTEAFF.

The rearrangement uses TRBV30 and TRBJ1-6; possible D gene TRBD1, 6 bases. Germline V gives CDR1 GTSNPN, CDR2 SVGIG (reference sequence). CDR3 length equals 14 residues. V lost 0 bases, J lost 10 bases, and 13 bases lay in between. CDR3 region: CAWSVGAGVSPLHF. DNA for the CDR3: TGTGCCTGGAGTGTAGGGGCAGGGGTATCACCCCTCCACTTT.

The V call is TRBV23-1, the J call TRBJ2-7; 11 bases are a match to TRBD1. TRBV23-1 is an ORF for which the function is uncertain. CDR3 length equals 18 residues. The J segment lost 4 bases and the V segment lost 4 bases, leaving 15 bases of the junction unmatched. In nucleotides, the CDR3 is TGCGCCAGCAGTCCGTGGACAGGGGGCAGGCTAGCGGTATACGAGCAGTACTTC. The encoded protein is CASSPWTGGRLAVYEQYF.

This chain links TRBV7-9 with TRBJ2-5, with 8 bases identical to TRBD1. The CDR3 consists of 15 residues. J lost 5 bases, V lost 5 bases, and 10 bases had no gene match. Per germline, CDR1 SEHNR and CDR2 FQNEAQ (reference sequence). CDR3 amino acids: CASSPSRGLSETQYF. The CDR3 bases are TGTGCCAGCAGCCCGAGCAGGGGGCTGTCTGAGACCCAGTACTTC.

The chain couples TRBV18 to TRBJ2-5; 10 bases map to TRBD1. This CDR3 spans 14 amino acids. Germline values: CDR1 KGHSH, CDR2 LQKENI. Unmatched junction bases numbered 1, after V lost 3 bases and J lost 3 bases. CDR3 bases: TGTGCCAGCTCACCCGGGACAGGGGAAGAGACCCAGTACTTC. Translation: CASSPGTGEETQYF.

V and J are TRBV5-4 and TRBJ1-2; TRBD1 is a possible D gene (5 bases). Germline CDR1 and CDR2: SGHNT and YYREEE (reference sequence). V was cut by 4 bases and J by 8 bases, with 12 bases left in between. The CDR3 length is 12 residues. This CDR3 reads CASSPTDSGYTF. The CDR3 bases are TGTGCCAGCAGCCCGACTGACAGCGGCTACACCTTC.

The chain has TRBV5-6 and TRBJ2-7; no reliable D call. CDR1 SGHDT and CDR2 YYEEEE come from the germline V gene. V shed 4 bases and J shed 10 bases, with 21 bases lying between them. CDR3 length: 14 residues. The CDR3 DNA reads TGTGCCAGCAGCCGGCCAGCGAGGCCTACACGTCAGTACTTC. As protein: CASSRPARPTRQYF.

V gene TRBV27 combines with J gene TRBJ2-5, with D unclear. Germline V gene lookup returns CDR1 MNHEY and CDR2 SMNVEV (reference sequence). This CDR3 has 15 amino acids. V lost 5 bases and J lost 5, with 18 bases in between. CDR3 nucleotide sequence: TGTGCCAGCAGTCCTGGGTGGAGAGAAACGGAGACCCAGTACTTC. Protein sequence: CASSPGWRETETQYF.